The subject of this entry is one TCR beta chain. The antigen remains undetermined. This entry is derived from a study of CD4 T cells in relation to SARS-CoV-2 and coronaviruses. Study in general: ViraFEST: approximately 10-day antigen culture of PBMCs, then TCR beta CDR3 sequencing. Crossreactive spike epitopes shared across donors were mapped to their HLA restriction.

Unexposed donor CD4+ T cells date from 2011-2018, before the COVID-19 pandemic. After ten to eleven days of culture, CD4+ T cells were isolated. V was shortened by 4 bases and J by 1 base, with 10 bases between the two germline ends. There are 13 residues in the CDR3. The V gene's germline CDR1 is GTSNPN and CDR2 SVGIG (reference sequence). Produced via immunoSEQ multiplex PCR; TCRdb's table is partial and in-frame only. The sample carries about 30,000 clones, around 72% recorded once. The material sequenced was CD4+ T cells from PBMCs, cultured in vitro. This TCR was recovered from a human donor in good health. The V call is TRBV30, the J call TRBJ1-1; D is undetermined. CDR3 coding DNA: TGTGCCTGGAAGGGCGTCACGAACACTGAAGCTTTCTTT. Translated, it gives CAWKGVTNTEAFF.